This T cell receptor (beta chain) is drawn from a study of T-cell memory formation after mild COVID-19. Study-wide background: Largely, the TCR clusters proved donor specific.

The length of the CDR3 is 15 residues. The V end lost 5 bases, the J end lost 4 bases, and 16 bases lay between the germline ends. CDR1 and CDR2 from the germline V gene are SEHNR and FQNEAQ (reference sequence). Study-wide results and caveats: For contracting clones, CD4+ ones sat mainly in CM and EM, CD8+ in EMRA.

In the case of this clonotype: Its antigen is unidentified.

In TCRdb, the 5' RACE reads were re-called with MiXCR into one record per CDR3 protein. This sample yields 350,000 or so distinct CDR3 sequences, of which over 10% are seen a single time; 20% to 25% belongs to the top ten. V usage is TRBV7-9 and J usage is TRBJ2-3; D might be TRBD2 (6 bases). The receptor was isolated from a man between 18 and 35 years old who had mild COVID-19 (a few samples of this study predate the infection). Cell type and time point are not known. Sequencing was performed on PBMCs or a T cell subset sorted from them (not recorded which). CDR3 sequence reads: CASSPRDSDADTQYF. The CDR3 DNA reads TGTGCCAGCAGCCCCCGGGACTCGGACGCAGATACGCAGTATTTT.